This is a list of T cell receptor beta chains from one sample in a study of cytomegalovirus exposure and HLA in healthy donors. Some clones are missing from TCRdb's copy, which holds only in-frame ones; the method was immunoSEQ multiplex PCR. The repertoire holds about 170,000 clones, approximately 80% seen once, with 4% to 6% in the top ten. Source material: PBMCs. The receptors come from a man between 18 and 29 years old in good health and CMV-seronegative. Both conserved end residues are part of each CDR3.

v_gene: TRBV7-9; CDR3aa: CASSLGTSGRGNEQFF
v_gene: TRBV4-2; CDR3aa: CASSQEYQENTGELFF
v_gene: TRBV7-2; CDR3aa: CASSPQGTSGRIF
v_gene: TRBV28; CDR3aa: CASSLSQGYEQYF
v_gene: TRBV5-6; CDR3aa: CASSLDGRGAKNIQYF
v_gene: TRBV28; CDR3aa: CASSSLTGIVVGQPQHF
v_gene: TRBV7-9; CDR3aa: CASSLKVQAGNTIYF
v_gene: TRBV29-1; CDR3aa: CSVAAGLEQYF
v_gene: TRBV29-1; CDR3aa: CSVYLGLGGGNAEAFF
v_gene: TRBV19; CDR3aa: CASSLRLAGRYNEQFF
v_gene: TRBV19; CDR3aa: CASSMGTLSYNEQFF
v_gene: TRBV27; CDR3aa: CASRQNGVRYEQYF
v_gene: TRBV2; CDR3aa: CASELAGTNEQFF
v_gene: TRBV30; CDR3aa: CAWSLALSSGNTIYF
v_gene: TRBV7-9; CDR3aa: CASSLGDRFSNEKLFF
v_gene: TRBV19; CDR3aa: CASSMWTSGDNEQFF
v_gene: TRBV7-9; CDR3aa: CASSSPQGVGTEAFF
v_gene: TRBV6-5; CDR3aa: CASSYSGKGVSYEQYF
v_gene: TRBV4-3; CDR3aa: CASSQAGGWYNEQFF
v_gene: TRBV9; CDR3aa: CASIQPRAWEGGDTQYF
v_gene: TRBV28; CDR3aa: CAISGGRAPNEQYF
v_gene: TRBV2; CDR3aa: CASSSGLSGNTIYF
v_gene: TRBV5-8; CDR3aa: CASSGDGTRSTDTQYF
v_gene: TRBV2; CDR3aa: CASGTEEGGYYGYTF
v_gene: TRBV5-1; CDR3aa: CASSYRRGSGDEKLFF
v_gene: TRBV27; CDR3aa: CASSSPRGGRHTGELFF
v_gene: TRBV2; CDR3aa: CASRHLWEGHTEAFF
v_gene: TRBV19; CDR3aa: CASSSGFLAETQYF
v_gene: TRBV7-9; CDR3aa: CASTTGGVYNEQFF
v_gene: TRBV19; CDR3aa: CASRRTVSLNSPLHF
v_gene: TRBV5-4; CDR3aa: CASSPDVSGGNTIYF
v_gene: TRBV6-1; CDR3aa: CASSSSTGGNEQFF
v_gene: TRBV21-1; CDR3aa: CASSKGRGPGELFF
v_gene: TRBV6-5; CDR3aa: CASGLQGALNSPLHF
v_gene: TRBV2; CDR3aa: CASSEGQGSGYTF
v_gene: TRBV27; CDR3aa: CASSSTGHEKLFF
v_gene: TRBV27; CDR3aa: CASSPMTGVYEQYF
v_gene: TRBV27; CDR3aa: CASSSWTGQETQYF
v_gene: TRBV6-6; CDR3aa: CASHTGNTGELFF
v_gene: TRBV5-4; CDR3aa: CASSYSNEQFF
v_gene: TRBV4-3; CDR3aa: CASSHGLAGVEQFF
v_gene: TRBV7-2; CDR3aa: CASRGGGETQYF
v_gene: TRBV5-1; CDR3aa: CASSRGSMNLNTEAFF
v_gene: TRBV19; CDR3aa: CASTSGGQASNEQFF
v_gene: TRBV5-1; CDR3aa: CASSLLAGVSYEQYF
v_gene: TRBV9; CDR3aa: CASSAEDSNQPQHF
v_gene: TRBV27; CDR3aa: CASSLIWSKIETQYF
v_gene: TRBV9; CDR3aa: CASSSNPTSGGTYEQYF
v_gene: TRBV16; CDR3aa: CASSQSRHYEQYF
v_gene: TRBV19; CDR3aa: CASWGQEYGNTIYF
v_gene: TRBV5-5; CDR3aa: CASSLRTGVQPQHF
v_gene: TRBV5-8; CDR3aa: CASILPRGYSNQPQHF
v_gene: TRBV4-1; CDR3aa: CASSHRVTSNEQYF